This T cell receptor beta chain was identified during a study of T cells in Graves' hyperthyroidism and ophthalmopathy. Study results and limitations: The authors' 13 V-J model separated ophthalmopathy from stable hyperthyroidism. Most clonotypes that expanded in the thyroid above 0.001 also showed up in blood.

Trimming removed 3 bases from V and 3 bases from J; junction bases left unmatched: 7. The V gene's germline CDR1 is ENHRY and CDR2 SYGVKD. The CDR3 has 16 amino acids. PBMCs were obtained from 10 ml fresh peripheral blood. Details on this clonotype: The antigen is undetermined.

What was amplified from RNA transcripts were TCR beta CDR3 regions. The TCR CDR3 was amplified in a first-round RT-PCR using the HTBI primer set. Each CDR3 protein is one row after TCRdb ran MiXCR on the multiplex PCR reads. The profile shows about 350,000 distinct CDR3 sequences, approximately 15% of them singletons. The sequencing sample was made of blood. The V gene is TRBV10-3, the J gene TRBJ2-7, with 11 bases that match TRBD2. The source is a woman aged 30 to 39 with Graves' hyperthyroidism. In DNA, the CDR3 is TGTGCCATCAGTGACCCCGGACTAGCGGGTAACTACGAGCAGTACTTC. Its translation: CAISDPGLAGNYEQYF.